Following are 9 T cell receptor beta chains from one sample sequenced in a study of regulatory T cells in long-lasting Graves disease. The authors built TCR beta libraries using iRepertoire HTBI primers and Arm-PCR of CDR3 regions. Each CDR3 protein gets one entry after TCRdb re-called the multiplex PCR reads with MiXCR. The data hold fewer than 400,000 distinct CDR3 sequences, with about 20% observed a single time. Sample time point: persistent/refractory GD, antithyroid drugs over 5 years with positive TRAb. Isolated PBMC RNA provided the starting material for the TCR library. The input for sequencing was peripheral blood mononuclear cells (PBMCs), taken when the disease was refractory, from a patient treated with antithyroid drugs. These receptors originate from a female donor with Graves disease.

This clonotype has a handful of counts. V usage is TRBV5-1 and J usage is TRBJ1-6; no clear D. V was clipped by 0 bases and J by 5 bases, with 6 bases between them. There are 14 residues in the CDR3. Per germline, CDR1 SGHRS and CDR2 YFSETQ. The CDR3 spells CASSLEQNNSPLHF. The DNA for the CDR3 is TGCGCCAGCAGCTTGGAACAAAATAATTCACCCCTCCACTTT.

This chain joins TRBV7-9 and TRBJ1-2; possible D gene TRBD1, 5 bases. The V end lost 1 base, the J end lost 4 bases, and 13 bases lay between the germline ends. Germline CDR1 and CDR2: SEHNR and FQNEAQ (reference sequence). CDR3 length equals 15 residues. Here the CDR3 DNA reads TGTGCCAGCAGCTTAGGGGCACAGGACTTCTATGGCTACACCTTC. It specifies CASSLGAQDFYGYTF. The entire variable domain, with the rest obtained from reference TRBV7-9 and TRBJ1-2, is as follows: DTGVSQNPRHKITKRGQNVTFRCDPISEHNRLYWYRQTLGQGPEFLTYFQNEAQLEKSRLLSDRFSAERPKGSFSTLEIQRTEQGDSAMYLCASSLGAQDFYGYTFGSGTRLTVV.

J is TRBJ2-4 and V is TRBV10-1; D is undetermined. Trimming took off 2 bases at V and 6 bases at J, with 17 bases between the two ends. CDR1 WNHNN and CDR2 SYGVQD come from the germline V gene (reference sequence). The CDR3 length is 16 residues. Here the CDR3 DNA reads TGCGCCAGCAGTGAGAGGTATTCTCAACAATCAAACATTCAGTACTTC. It translates to CASSERYSQQSNIQYF.

This chain connects TRBV5-6 to TRBJ2-6; possible D gene TRBD1, 6 bases. CDR3 length: 15 residues. Germline assignment: CDR1 SGHDT and CDR2 YYEEEE. The germline V and J ends were trimmed by 3 bases and 4 bases, with 11 bases remaining between them. The CDR3 region is CASSSRGEGANVLTF. CDR3 bases: TGTGCCAGCAGCTCCAGGGGAGAAGGGGCCAACGTCCTGACTTTC.

This clonotype was seen repeatedly, ten times or more. J is TRBJ1-4 and V is TRBV7-9, with 9 bases fitting TRBD1. This CDR3 comprises 15 residues. Germline V gives CDR1 SEHNR, CDR2 FQNEAQ (reference sequence). V lost 4 bases to trimming and J lost 7 bases; unmatched junction nucleotides: 7. In DNA form, the CDR3 reads TGTGCCAGCAGCTCAGGGGACAGGGCCAGTGAAAAACTGTTTTTT. Protein product: CASSSGDRASEKLFF.

This clonotype was recorded at least ten times. V gene TRBV7-3 combines with J gene TRBJ1-1, with TRBD1 as a possible D gene (5 bases). Trimming removed 1 base at V and 1 base at J, with 7 bases between. The germline CDR1 and CDR2 sequences are SGHTA and FQGTGA. The CDR3 runs 14 residues. The CDR3 sequence: CASSLSGGNTEAFF. In DNA, the CDR3 is TGTGCCAGCAGCTTAAGCGGGGGGAACACTGAAGCTTTCTTT.

The chain joins TRBV18 to TRBJ1-1; the D gene is possibly TRBD1 (6 bases). This CDR3 spans 18 amino acids. V shed 5 bases and J shed 5 bases, with 27 bases lying between them. CDR1 and CDR2 from the germline V gene are KGHSH and LQKENI. CDR3 loop: CASSVLRGGPQARTEAFF. The CDR3 DNA is TGTGCCAGCTCAGTCCTCCGCGGGGGCCCCCAAGCTCGGACTGAAGCTTTCTTT.

The gene calls are TRBV7-3 and TRBJ2-1, with D perhaps TRBD1 (8 bases). This CDR3 contains 15 residues. V lost 5 bases to trimming and J lost 5 bases, with 16 bases between them. CDR1 is SGHTA and CDR2 is FQGTGA in the germline V gene. The CDR3 spells CASSRTGTTDNEQFF. In nucleotides, the CDR3 is TGTGCCAGCAGCCGGACAGGGACTACCGACAATGAGCAGTTCTTC.

This clonotype is a singleton in its sample. The CDR3 loop is CASSSPSAGTSQYNEQFF. The CDR3 DNA follows: TGTGCCAGCAGCTCCCCTAGCGCCGGGACTAGCCAATACAATGAGCAGTTCTTC. The chain carries TRBV2 and TRBJ2-1; 9 nucleotides line up with TRBD2. J gave up 4 bases and V 6 bases, and 16 bases lay outside the gene matches. This CDR3 region has 18 residues. Germline V CDR1 and CDR2: SNHLY, FYNNEI.